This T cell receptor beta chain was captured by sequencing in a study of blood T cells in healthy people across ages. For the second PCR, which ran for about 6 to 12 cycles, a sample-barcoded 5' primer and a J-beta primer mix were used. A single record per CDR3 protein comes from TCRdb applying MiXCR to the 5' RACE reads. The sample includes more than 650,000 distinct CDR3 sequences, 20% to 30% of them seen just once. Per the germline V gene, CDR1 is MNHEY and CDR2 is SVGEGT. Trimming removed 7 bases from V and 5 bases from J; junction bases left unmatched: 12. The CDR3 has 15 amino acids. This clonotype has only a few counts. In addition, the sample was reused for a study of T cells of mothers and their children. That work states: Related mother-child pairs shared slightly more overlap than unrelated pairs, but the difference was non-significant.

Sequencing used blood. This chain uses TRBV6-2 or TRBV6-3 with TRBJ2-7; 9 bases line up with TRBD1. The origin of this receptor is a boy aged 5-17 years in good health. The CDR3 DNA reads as TGTGCCAGCATCAAACCCGGGACAGGGACCCACGAGCAGTACTTC. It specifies CASIKPGTGTHEQYF.